This T cell receptor beta chain was captured by sequencing in a study of T-cell reconstitution after alpha-beta-depleted transplantation in children. Study-wide results and limits: Diversity of TCRbeta at day 60 was high in some patients, arising from surviving recipient T cells and thymic progenitors. Newly produced T cells mostly accounted for T-cell counts and diversity one year post-transplant. Expanded graft clones, several hundred of them, were reportedly the source of alpha-beta T cells about two months after transplant.

This clonotype occurred a few times. The target antigen is unknown. Using unique molecular identifiers, the investigators prepared the TCRbeta library. One entry per CDR3 protein, called by TCRdb with MiXCR from the PCR reads. Of 350,000 to 500,000 distinct CDR3 sequences listed, approximately 41% are singletons. V shed 0 bases and J shed 2 bases, with 16 bases lying between them. This CDR3 is built from 17 residues. Germline values: CDR1 SGDLS, CDR2 YYNGEE. The chain has TRBV9 and TRBJ2-3; D gene ambiguous. The TCR comes from a girl aged 2 to 9 with aplastic anemia, due to receive a stem cell transplant. The specimen comprised PBMCs, sampled before TCRalphabeta/CD19-depleted stem cell transplant. The CDR3 spells CASSVGFGWAPTDTQYF. CDR3 coding DNA: TGTGCCAGCAGCGTAGGCTTCGGTTGGGCTCCCACAGATACGCAGTATTTT.